What follows are 19 T cell receptor beta chains derived from one specimen sequenced in a study of CD8 T cells in Susac syndrome. It was with random hexamers that about 0.45 to 1 ug RNA was reverse transcribed. MiXCR, applied by TCRdb to the immunoSEQ multiplex PCR reads, yields one record per CDR3 protein. The sample comprises roughly 200,000 distinct CDR3 sequences, roughly 94% of which are singletons, and 0.099% rests with the top ten. Material for sequencing was CD4+ T cells from PBMCs. The receptors stem from a human donor with Susac syndrome.

V gene TRBV5-1 combines with J gene TRBJ1-2; D possibly corresponds to TRBD1 (5 bases). Germline loops: CDR1 SGHRS, CDR2 YFSETQ. The CDR3 has 16 residues. Trimming removed 0 bases at V and 6 bases at J, with 18 bases between. The CDR3 nucleotides are TGCGCCAGCAGCTTGGCCCAAAGTCCGACAGTACATGGCTACACCTTC. It translates to CASSLAQSPTVHGYTF.

The J gene is TRBJ1-1, the V gene TRBV30; weak D call: TRBD1 (6 bases). Germline CDR1 reads GTSNPN; CDR2 reads SVGIG (reference sequence). V was clipped by 1 base and J by 0 bases, with 12 bases between them. This CDR3 contains 15 residues. Here the CDR3 reads CAWSGGRRMNTEAFF. Written as DNA, the CDR3 is TGTGCCTGGAGTGGGGGGCGCAGAATGAACACTGAAGCTTTCTTT.

The V gene is TRBV27, the J gene TRBJ2-7; 11 bases agree with TRBD2. The CDR3 consists of 18 residues. V gave up 0 bases and J gave up 5 bases; unmatched junction bases: 12. Germline V lookup: CDR1 MNHEY, CDR2 SMNVEV (reference sequence). The CDR3 here is CASSLSGLAGGLRDEQYF. The CDR3 bases are TGTGCCAGCAGTTTATCGGGGCTAGCGGGAGGCCTTCGGGACGAGCAGTACTTC.

CDR3 protein: CASSFRGAHYGYTF. CDR3 coding DNA: TGTGCCAGCAGTTTTAGGGGGGCCCACTATGGCTACACCTTC. V usage is TRBV12-3 or TRBV12-4 and J usage is TRBJ1-2; weak D call: TRBD1 (6 bases). There are 14 residues in the CDR3. Between the trimmed V and J ends, which lost 3 bases and 3 bases, there was a span of 11 bases.

The V gene is TRBV6-6, the J gene TRBJ2-6; D not resolved. Looked up from germline, CDR1 is MNHNY and CDR2 is SVGAGI (reference sequence). CDR3 length: 15 residues. V lost 7 bases and J 2 bases, leaving 12 bases between the germline ends. The DNA of the CDR3 is TGTGCCAGCAACATCCCGACGGCTGGGGCCAACGTCCTGACTTTC. Encoded protein: CASNIPTAGANVLTF.

This chain links TRBV27 with TRBJ2-7; no definite D call. Germline V gene sequence: CDR1 MNHEY, CDR2 SMNVEV (reference sequence). V was cut by 5 bases and J by 7 bases, with 18 bases left in between. The CDR3 length is 14 residues. The CDR3 reads CASSATLLFGEQYF. CDR3 in DNA: TGTGCCAGCAGTGCCACACTTCTCTTCGGGGAGCAGTACTTC.

The CDR3 coding sequence is TGTGCCAGCAGCTTAGGACGGAGCAATCAGCCCCAGCATTTT. Translating gives CASSLGRSNQPQHF. The genes are TRBV11-2 and TRBJ1-5; D is uncertain. This CDR3 is 14 amino acids long. Germline CDR1 SGHAT, CDR2 FQNNGV. The V end lost 1 base, the J end lost 1 base, and 5 bases lay between the germline ends.

The chain's CDR3 is CASSHPEGFYTDTQYF. The CDR3 bases are TGTGCCAGCAGCCACCCGGAGGGCTTTTACACAGATACGCAGTATTTT. The V call is TRBV7-2, the J call TRBJ2-3, with D perhaps TRBD2 (6 bases). This CDR3 comprises 16 residues. Trimming stripped 5 bases from V and 2 bases from J, with 17 bases between. CDR1 SGHTA and CDR2 FQGNSA come from the germline V gene.

The chain has TRBV7-3 and TRBJ1-5; D is undetermined. Trimming cost V 3 bases and J 8 bases, with 11 bases left between them. This CDR3 contains 13 residues. Germline CDR1 reads SGHTA; CDR2 reads FQGTGA. CDR3 in amino acids: CASSLQGFEPQHF. The CDR3 nucleotides read TGTGCCAGCAGCTTGCAAGGGTTTGAGCCCCAGCATTTT.

V is TRBV13 and J is TRBJ2-7, with unresolved D. The CDR3 length is 13 residues. V gave up 3 bases and J gave up 7 bases, with 13 bases separating them. The germline V gene has CDR1 PRHDT and CDR2 FYEKMQ (reference sequence). This chain's CDR3 is CASSFRAWGEQYF. For the CDR3, the DNA is TGTGCCAGCAGCTTTAGGGCTTGGGGAGAGCAGTACTTC.

The rearrangement joins TRBV18 to TRBJ2-1; 9 bases are a match to TRBD2. Germline V lookup: CDR1 KGHSH, CDR2 LQKENI. CDR3 length: 15 residues. Trimming cost V 3 bases and J 2 bases; bases outside gene matches: 2. The CDR3 DNA follows: TGTGCCAGCTCACCCTGGACTAGCGCCTACAATGAGCAGTTCTTC. Residues: CASSPWTSAYNEQFF.

This chain joins TRBV4-1 and TRBJ1-5, with D possibly being TRBD1 (5 bases). The V gene lost 1 base and the J gene lost 2 bases, with 15 bases spanning the gap. Germline V gene lookup returns CDR1 MGHRA and CDR2 YSYEKL. CDR3 length: 17 residues. The CDR3: CASSQGGGTSRNQPQHF. The CDR3 nucleotides read TGCGCCAGCAGCCAAGGGGGGGGGACTTCACGCAATCAGCCCCAGCATTTT.

The chain has TRBV20-1 and TRBJ2-1; D might be TRBD2 (7 bases). This CDR3 region has 14 residues. Germline CDR1 DFQATT, CDR2 SNEGSKA (reference sequence). V lost 6 bases, J lost 9 bases, and 21 bases lay in between. CDR3 residues: CSAGRGGNYVEQFF. The CDR3, as DNA: TGCAGTGCCGGAAGGGGGGGCAATTACGTTGAGCAGTTCTTC.

V usage is TRBV3-1 and J usage is TRBJ2-5, with a possible D match to TRBD2 (6 bases). CDR1 is LGHDT, CDR2 YNNKEL, per germline (reference sequence). The CDR3 extends over 17 amino acids. V was clipped by 1 base and J by 5 bases, with 20 bases between them. The DNA of the CDR3 is TGTGCCAGCAGCCAAGGAGCACCGAGGGTTCGGGGGGAGACCCAGTACTTC. Amino acid sequence: CASSQGAPRVRGETQYF.

CDR3 sequence reads: CSASEGSLSEQYF. CDR3 DNA: TGCAGTGCTAGTGAGGGGTCTCTGTCCGAGCAGTACTTC. The chain links TRBV20-1 to TRBJ2-7; D may match TRBD1 or TRBD2 (5 bases each). V was trimmed by 3 bases and J by 6 bases, leaving 15 bases between them. Germline V CDR1 and CDR2: DFQATT, SNEGSKA (reference sequence). The CDR3 runs to 13 residues.

V usage is TRBV28 and J usage is TRBJ1-1; a weak D match, TRBD1 (5 bases). The CDR3 is 13 amino acids. V lost 1 base and J lost 10, with 13 bases in between. The germline CDR1 and CDR2 sequences are MDHEN and SYDVKM. CDR3 sequence reads: CASSLSRAGRAFF. CDR3 nucleotide sequence: TGTGCCAGCAGTTTATCGAGGGCAGGGAGAGCTTTCTTT.

The V call is TRBV30, the J call TRBJ1-1; D gene unclear. Deletions cut 2 bases from V and 6 bases from J, with 13 bases between. Germline V gene data show CDR1 as GTSNPN and CDR2 as SVGIG (reference sequence). The CDR3 has 13 residues. Here the CDR3 reads CAWSKVSPPEAFF. For the CDR3, the DNA is TGTGCCTGGAGTAAAGTCTCTCCGCCTGAAGCTTTCTTT.

This clonotype appeared once. For the CDR3, the DNA is TGTGCCAGTAATAGGGGAGAGGGCAATCAGCCCCAGCATTTT. Translation gives CASNRGEGNQPQHF. The rearrangement links TRBV19 to TRBJ1-5, with D possibly TRBD1 on 5 matching bases. The CDR3 is 14 residues long. The V end was cut by 7 bases, the J end by 2 bases, with 12 bases between. Germline values: CDR1 LNHDA, CDR2 SQIVND (reference sequence).

This chain connects TRBV24-1 to TRBJ2-7, with TRBD1 matching 9 bases. This CDR3 has 17 amino acids. Losses at the gene ends were 4 bases for V and 4 bases for J; bases not matched to a gene: 13. Per the germline V gene, CDR1 is KGHDR and CDR2 is SFDVKD. Written as DNA, the CDR3 is TGTGCCACCAGTGACCTACCCCCGACGACAGGGGGTTACGAGCAGTACTTC. Its translation: CATSDLPPTTGGYEQYF.